What follows describes a single T cell receptor beta chain. Its antigen is unidentified. With 60 Vbeta and 13 Jbeta primers, the PCR was carried out. Sequenced by immunoSEQ multiplex PCR; TCRdb stores in-frame clones only, minus some. This table holds around 170,000 clones, around 80% found once. There are 16 residues in the CDR3. The V gene's germline CDR1 is MDHEN and CDR2 SYDVKM. J gave up 4 bases and V 3 bases, and 10 bases lay outside the gene matches. This sample was included in a study of cytomegalovirus exposure and HLA in healthy donors. Study findings and constraints: As a later analysis showed, several of the most significant clusters appeared to be linked to common viral pathogens. The likely origin of a cluster of highly shared sequence variants was a sequencing artifact.

This chain joins TRBV28 and TRBJ1-2; 8 nucleotides agree with TRBD1. The receptor was derived from a woman in her forties or fifties in good health and CMV-seropositive. Sequencing was done on a sample of PBMCs. As DNA, the CDR3 is TGTGCCAGCAGTTTCGCAGGGGGCGAGGGGCCCTATGGCTACACCTTC. It translates to CASSFAGGEGPYGYTF.